This T cell receptor beta chain stems from a study of low-dose radiotherapy and immunotherapy resistance in tumors. Study background: Each patient took aspirin at a dose of 300 mg by mouth once daily over the course of four cycles, with dosing beginning on cycle 1 day 1.

This clonotype occurred many times. The CDR3 is 14 amino acids. Trimming at V came to 5 bases and at J to 4 bases, leaving 9 bases not matched to a gene. Germline CDR1 and CDR2: SQVTM and ANQGSEA. Time point in this sample: before trial treatment. Nivolumab, ipilimumab, aspirin, low-dose cyclophosphamide and low-dose radiotherapy were all administered to the donors. Gene-specific TRAV and TRBV primers were used for first-strand cDNA, covering alpha and beta chains. The TCRs were subjected to amplification over around 18 PCR cycles employing a constant-region primer in conjunction with a V-primer adapter. TCRdb recomputed calls from the reads with MiXCR, one row per CDR3 protein. The sample holds 80,000 to 90,000 distinct CDR3 sequences, roughly a sixth seen once.

The chain combines TRBV29-1 with TRBJ2-3, with TRBD1 identical over 7 bases. Here the sequenced sample was PBMCs, taken before treatment. This clonotype originated in a male donor with prostate cancer. The CDR3 DNA follows: TGCAGCGTTACCGCGACAGGGAACTCAGATACGCAGTATTTT. As protein: CSVTATGNSDTQYF.